The 16 T cell receptor beta chains presented below share a single source sample, sequenced in a study of cytomegalovirus exposure and HLA in healthy donors. The PCR used 60 Vbeta and 13 Jbeta primers. The method was immunoSEQ multiplex PCR; TCRdb's version includes in-frame clones alone and lacks a portion of them. The table shows about 200,000 clones, with around three quarters occurring only once. What was sequenced was PBMCs. These receptors were obtained from a woman aged 25 to 39 in good health and CMV-seropositive.

The CDR3 nucleotides read TGTGCCAGCAGCCTAAGGGACAGGGGGCGAGAGGACACTGAAGCTTTCTTT. Translating gives CASSLRDRGREDTEAFF. The rearrangement joins TRBV5-8 to TRBJ1-1; 12 bases align to TRBD1. In germline, CDR1 is SGHTS, CDR2 YDEGEE. The CDR3 spans 17 residues. With V trimmed by 4 bases and J by 3 bases, 10 bases remained unmatched.

V gene TRBV6-5 combines with J gene TRBJ2-7, with a tentative D call TRBD1 (6 bases). The V and J ends lost 2 bases and 3 bases respectively, with 11 bases between them. Germline CDR1 MNHEY, CDR2 SVGAGI. This CDR3 has 14 amino acids. Written as DNA, the CDR3 is TGTGCCAGCAGTTACGAGGGGGATTTCTACGAGCAGTACTTC. Translation: CASSYEGDFYEQYF.

The chain has TRBV30 and TRBJ2-1, with TRBD1 matching over 7 bases. The length of the CDR3 is 12 residues. Germline V gene sequence: CDR1 GTSNPN, CDR2 SVGIG (reference sequence). With V trimmed by 4 bases and J by 8 bases, 5 bases remained unmatched. Here the CDR3 DNA reads TGTGCCTGGAATGAGGGGGCTTATGAGCAGTTCTTC. Translating gives CAWNEGAYEQFF.

In this sample, this clone turned up a few times. This sequence joins TRBV5-1 and TRBJ2-5; unclear D gene. Germline assignment: CDR1 SGHRS and CDR2 YFSETQ. V was cut by 2 bases and J by 5 bases, with 13 bases left in between. The CDR3 runs to 14 residues. The CDR3 DNA sequence: TGCGCCAGCAGCTTAGAACCTAGTACGGAGACCCAGTACTTC. The encoded protein is CASSLEPSTETQYF.

V usage is TRBV6-6 and J usage is TRBJ1-2, with a possible D match to TRBD1 (5 bases). V was pared by 8 bases and J by 9 bases, with 16 bases between. The CDR3 is made up of 12 amino acids. CDR1 and CDR2 from the germline V gene are MNHNY and SVGAGI (reference sequence). CDR3 coding DNA: TGTGCCAGCGAGGGGAGGGCCCGCAGCTACACCTTC. This translates into CASEGRARSYTF.

J is TRBJ2-5 and V is TRBV7-9; no definite D call. Germline-derived CDR1 and CDR2 are SEHNR and FQNEAQ (reference sequence). The CDR3 is 11 amino acids. V was cut by 5 bases and J by 12 bases, with 13 bases left in between. The CDR3 region is CASSPGLVEYF. The CDR3 DNA reads TGTGCCAGCAGCCCCGGTCTAGTGGAGTACTTC.

This CDR3 is CASSQDYRGETQYF. CDR3 DNA: TGCGCCAGCAGCCAAGATTACCGGGGTGAGACCCAGTACTTC. The V and J genes are TRBV4-3 and TRBJ2-5, with D tentatively TRBD2 (5 bases). Trimming took off 0 bases at V and 5 bases at J, with 10 bases between the two ends. CDR3 length: 14 residues. From germline, CDR1 is LGHNA and CDR2 YSLEER.

This chain connects TRBV11-3 to TRBJ2-3; 12 positions agree with TRBD2. V trimming: 5 bases; J trimming: 3 bases; junction bases outside the gene matches: 9. The CDR3 has 17 residues. The germline V gene encodes CDR1 SGHNT and CDR2 YENEEA. CDR3 sequence (DNA): TGTGCCAGCAGCGTCTCGACTAGCGGGAGAAAAACAGATACGCAGTATTTT. Protein: CASSVSTSGRKTDTQYF.

The J gene is TRBJ1-2, the V gene TRBV30; no firm D call. The germline V and J ends were trimmed by 0 bases and 4 bases, with 15 bases remaining between them. Germline CDR1 and CDR2: GTSNPN and SVGIG (reference sequence). The CDR3 loop spans 15 amino acids. The CDR3 is CAWSVQPSVAYGYTF. The CDR3 DNA reads as TGTGCCTGGAGTGTTCAACCCTCAGTGGCCTATGGCTACACCTTC.

The chain has TRBV5-4 and TRBJ2-1; TRBD1 matches 9 bases. Germline CDR1 SGHNT, CDR2 YYREEE (reference sequence). Unmatched junction bases numbered 5, after V lost 2 bases and J lost 8 bases. The CDR3 runs 14 residues. CDR3 protein: CASSFRDRVYEQFF. The CDR3 nucleotides read TGTGCCAGCAGCTTCCGGGACAGGGTCTATGAGCAGTTCTTC.

The CDR3 sequence: CASSPSGGLPHTGELFF. DNA of the CDR3: TGTGCCAGCAGCCCTTCAGGGGGCCTTCCGCACACCGGGGAGCTGTTTTTT. This rearrangement joins TRBV5-4 to TRBJ2-2, with 8 bases identical to TRBD1. The CDR3 consists of 17 residues. After removal of 4 bases from V and 3 bases from J, the junction contained 11 bases not matched to a gene. Germline CDR1 and CDR2: SGHNT and YYREEE (reference sequence).

The V and J genes are TRBV21-1 and TRBJ2-7; no check of the table's D call, TRBD1, against the DNA was made. TRBV21-1 is designated a pseudogene. The CDR3 totals 14 residues. Here the CDR3 DNA reads TGTGCCAGCAGCAAGATACAGGACCTCTACGAGCAGTACTTC. Translation: CASSKIQDLYEQYF.

This chain connects TRBV7-9 to TRBJ2-5, with unresolved D. V shed 5 bases and J shed 3 bases, with 13 bases lying between them. In germline, CDR1 is SEHNR, CDR2 FQNEAQ (reference sequence). The CDR3 consists of 14 residues. The CDR3 protein is CASSPANAEETQYF. CDR3 in DNA: TGTGCCAGCAGCCCGGCCAACGCGGAAGAGACCCAGTACTTC. The full variable domain, its missing parts supplied by reference TRBV7-9 and TRBJ2-5, is DTGVSQNPRHKITKRGQNVTFRCDPISEHNRLYWYRQTLGQGPEFLTYFQNEAQLEKSRLLSDRFSAERPKGSFSTLEIQRTEQGDSAMYLCASSPANAEETQYFGPGTRLLVL.

The chain couples TRBV6-6 to TRBJ1-1; 11 positions match TRBD1. This CDR3 has 13 residues. Germline CDR1 and CDR2: MNHNY and SVGAGI (reference sequence). Trimming took 10 bases from V and 2 from J; bases not matched to a gene: 3. CDR3 amino acids: CAIGTGGNTEAFF. In nucleotides, the CDR3 is TGTGCCATAGGGACAGGGGGAAACACTGAAGCTTTCTTT.

The chain couples TRBV5-5 to TRBJ1-5; D perhaps matches TRBD1 (6 bases). Trimming pared 1 base from V and 5 bases from J, leaving 13 bases between. Per germline, CDR1 SGHKS and CDR2 YYEKEE (reference sequence). The length of the CDR3 is 15 residues. CDR3 loop: CASSLQLNRDQPQHF. The CDR3 DNA reads TGTGCCAGCAGCTTGCAACTCAACAGGGATCAGCCCCAGCATTTT.

The chain recombines TRBV25-1 with TRBJ2-2; a weak D match, TRBD2 (7 bases). The V end was cut by 1 base, the J end by 6 bases, with 12 bases between. The germline V gene has CDR1 MGHDK and CDR2 SYGVNS. This CDR3 region has 15 residues. DNA of the CDR3: TGTGCCAGCAGTGAATCCGGGGGGCCATCCGGGGAGCTGTTTTTT. Residues: CASSESGGPSGELFF.